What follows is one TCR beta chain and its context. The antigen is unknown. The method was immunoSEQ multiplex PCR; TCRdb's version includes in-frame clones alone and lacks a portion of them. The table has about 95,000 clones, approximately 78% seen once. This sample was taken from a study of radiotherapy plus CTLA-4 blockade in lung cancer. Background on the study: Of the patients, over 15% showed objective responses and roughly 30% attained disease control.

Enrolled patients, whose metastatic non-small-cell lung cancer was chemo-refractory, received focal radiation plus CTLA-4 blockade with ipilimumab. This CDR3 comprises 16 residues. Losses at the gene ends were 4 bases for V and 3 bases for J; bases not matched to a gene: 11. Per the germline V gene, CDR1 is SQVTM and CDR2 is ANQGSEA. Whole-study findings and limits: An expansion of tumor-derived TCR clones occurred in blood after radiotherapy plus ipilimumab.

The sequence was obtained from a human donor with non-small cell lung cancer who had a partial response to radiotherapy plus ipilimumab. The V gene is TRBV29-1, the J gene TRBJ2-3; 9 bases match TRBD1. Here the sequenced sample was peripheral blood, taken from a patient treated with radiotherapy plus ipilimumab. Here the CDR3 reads CSVGETGGFGTDTQYF. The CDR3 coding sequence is TGCAGCGTTGGAGAAACAGGGGGCTTCGGGACAGATACGCAGTATTTT.